Shown below are 27 T cell receptor beta chains from a single sample sequenced in a study of beta chain features in type 1 diabetes. Study results and caveats: Significant though moderate, a shortening of TCRB CDR3s appeared in all four CD4+ subsets of Type 1 diabetes patients.

Sequenced material consisted of expressed TCRB transcripts (all of the isolated RNA was reverse transcribed). Assay used: immunoSEQ multiplex PCR; TCRdb lists only in-frame clones, some missing. The sample records over 650,000 clones, about 14% being singletons. The antigens of these receptors remain unknown. Sequencing was performed on naive CD4+ T cells from blood. These receptors all come from a man between 18 and 35 years old with type 1 diabetes.

The genes are TRBV11-2 and TRBJ1-1; D uncertain. V lost 4 bases, J lost 6 bases, and 18 bases lay in between. Per the germline V gene, CDR1 is SGHAT and CDR2 is FQNNGV. The CDR3 has 15 residues. The CDR3, as DNA: TGTGCCAGCAGCTCCGTGGCCGGGATTGTCGCTGAAGCTTTCTTT. Translated, it gives CASSSVAGIVAEAFF.

The chain recombines TRBV7-2 with TRBJ2-7; the D gene is possibly TRBD1 (5 bases). There are 15 residues in the CDR3. Germline lookup yields CDR1 SGHTA and CDR2 FQGNSA. V dropped 0 bases and J dropped 3 bases, with 12 bases sitting between them. The CDR3 coding sequence is TGTGCCAGCAGCTTAGCAGTTCAGGGTGGCTACGAGCAGTACTTC. Translation: CASSLAVQGGYEQYF.

This clone was found a few times. The V call is TRBV29-1, the J call TRBJ2-1; D remains ambiguous. Germline V CDR1 and CDR2: SQVTM, ANQGSEA. Trimming removed 6 bases at V and 2 bases at J, with 17 bases between. The CDR3 runs 15 residues. The CDR3: CSVRNDLLAYNEQFF. Here the CDR3 DNA reads TGCAGCGTCAGGAACGACCTACTCGCCTACAATGAGCAGTTCTTC.

The rearrangement uses TRBV28 and TRBJ1-2; possible D gene TRBD1, 5 bases. V lost 7 bases, J lost 1 base, and 13 bases lay in between. Germline V gene data show CDR1 as MDHEN and CDR2 as SYDVKM. The CDR3 loop spans 14 amino acids. The DNA for the CDR3 is TGTGCCAGCATGATCTTTGGACATAACTATGGCTACACCTTC. Translated: CASMIFGHNYGYTF.

V usage is TRBV2 and J usage is TRBJ2-3; D is ambiguous. The V and J ends lost 6 bases and 3 bases respectively, with 10 bases between them. From germline, CDR1 is SNHLY and CDR2 FYNNEI. This CDR3 spans 13 amino acids. CDR3 in amino acids: CASSYDFTDTQYF. As DNA, the CDR3 is TGTGCCAGCAGCTACGACTTTACAGATACGCAGTATTTT.

The chain carries TRBV2 and TRBJ2-5; TRBD2 matches at 12 bases. V lost 5 bases and J lost 12; bases outside the gene matches: 13. Germline CDR1 and CDR2: SNHLY and FYNNEI. This CDR3 has 15 amino acids. The CDR3 sequence: CASSTSGLAGFSEYF. In DNA, the CDR3 is TGTGCCAGCAGTACCTCTGGACTAGCGGGGTTCTCTGAGTACTTC.

In this sample, this clone turned up a few times. The chain has TRBV18 and TRBJ2-1, with D perhaps matching TRBD2 (6 bases). The V end lost 1 base, the J end lost 4 bases, and 11 bases lay between the germline ends. The germline CDR1 and CDR2 sequences are KGHSH and LQKENI. This CDR3 is built from 15 residues. In DNA, the CDR3 is TGTGCCAGCTCACCACTGGGACTTAGATACAATGAGCAGTTCTTC. It codes for CASSPLGLRYNEQFF.

In the case of this clone: Its ends do not fully match the called genes, so a read error is possible. The chain links TRBV7-9 to TRBJ2-1; D is perhaps TRBD2 (6 bases). The CDR3 runs 11 residues. Germline assignment: CDR1 SEHNR and CDR2 FQNEAQ (reference sequence). This CDR3 reads CASSLAYEQFF. CDR3 DNA: TGTGCCAGCAGCCTAGCGTATGAGCAGTTCTTC.

This clone occurred a few times. The J gene is TRBJ1-2, the V gene TRBV30; tentatively, D is TRBD1 (6 bases). This CDR3 has 15 residues. The germline gives CDR1 GTSNPN, CDR2 SVGIG (reference sequence). V was clipped by 4 bases and J by 4 bases, with 19 bases between them. For the CDR3, the DNA is TGTGCCTGGAACGTAAGGGGGTATCTTCGCTATGGCTACACCTTC. Translation gives CAWNVRGYLRYGYTF.

This clone appeared a few times. The chain combines TRBV7-9 with TRBJ1-5, with D possibly TRBD1 on 5 matching bases. Germline CDR1 is SEHNR and CDR2 is FQNEAQ (reference sequence). Trimming removed 1 base at V and 9 bases at J, with 19 bases between. The CDR3 sequence is 16 residues long. CDR3 in amino acids: CASSLGAGTPAGPQHF. CDR3 DNA sequence: TGTGCCAGCAGCTTAGGGGCAGGGACCCCTGCAGGGCCCCAGCATTTT.

V is TRBV6-6 and J is TRBJ1-6; weak D call: TRBD1 (6 bases). V lost 4 bases to trimming and J lost 10 bases, with 11 bases between them. The CDR3 totals 13 residues. Germline loops: CDR1 MNHNY, CDR2 SVGAGI (reference sequence). Here the CDR3 reads CASSWTADSPLHF. In DNA, the CDR3 is TGTGCCAGCAGTTGGACAGCGGACTCACCCCTCCACTTT.

This chain links TRBV9 with TRBJ2-3, with D possibly being TRBD1 (6 bases). The V and J ends lost 3 bases and 10 bases respectively, with 15 bases between them. This CDR3 spans 13 amino acids. Germline assignment: CDR1 SGDLS and CDR2 YYNGEE. The CDR3: CASSDRDTVPQYF. The CDR3 DNA reads as TGTGCCAGCAGCGACCGGGACACTGTGCCGCAGTATTTT.

This clone has a single count. The rearrangement links TRBV6-5 to TRBJ2-7, with 7 bases matching TRBD1. Germline-derived CDR1 and CDR2 are MNHEY and SVGAGI. The CDR3 runs to 14 residues. The V segment lost 5 bases and the J segment 6 bases; nucleotides outside the gene matches: 10. DNA for the CDR3: TGTGCCAGCAGTCGGGACAGACGGGCTTCCGAGCAGTACTTC. This translates into CASSRDRRASEQYF.

This chain links TRBV6-5 with TRBJ2-7, with unresolved D. This CDR3 is 14 amino acids long. Germline V CDR1 and CDR2: MNHEY, SVGAGI. V lost 3 bases and J lost 2, with 11 bases in between. DNA of the CDR3: TGTGCCAGCAGTTATTATGGGATCACCTACGAGCAGTACTTC. Translation: CASSYYGITYEQYF.

The chain employs TRBV4-2 and TRBJ1-1; TRBD1 might be the D (6 bases). Germline V gene lookup returns CDR1 LGHNA and CDR2 YNFKEQ. Trimming cost V 1 base and J 5 bases, with 11 bases left between them. CDR3 length: 14 residues. The CDR3 DNA sequence: TGTGCCAGCAGCCAAGCGGGGGGCTGGACTGAAGCTTTCTTT. Its protein product is CASSQAGGWTEAFF.

The chain is built from TRBV27 and TRBJ2-7, with 8 bases identical to TRBD1. V trimming: 5 bases; J trimming: 3 bases; junction bases outside the gene matches: 6. The germline gives CDR1 MNHEY, CDR2 SMNVEV (reference sequence). The CDR3 totals 14 residues. CDR3 sequence: CASSAADRVYEQYF. CDR3 DNA sequence: TGTGCCAGCAGTGCCGCGGACAGGGTCTACGAGCAGTACTTC.

This clone was counted only a few times. CDR3 loop: CASSVLAAPYNEQFF. The CDR3 nucleotides read TGTGCCAGCAGCGTGCTAGCGGCCCCCTACAATGAGCAGTTCTTC. The chain employs TRBV9 and TRBJ2-1, with TRBD2 identical over 7 bases. Germline V gives CDR1 SGDLS, CDR2 YYNGEE. The V gene end was trimmed by 2 bases and the J gene end by 2 bases; junction bases not matched to a gene: 4. This CDR3 spans 15 amino acids.

This clone has more than one count but fewer than ten. The gene calls are TRBV2 and TRBJ1-1; weak D call: TRBD1 (6 bases). Trimming left V 1 base short and J 0 bases short, with 12 bases between. The CDR3 runs 16 residues. Germline V gene data show CDR1 as SNHLY and CDR2 as FYNNEI. The CDR3 region is CASSEVQGIMNTEAFF. Here the CDR3 DNA reads TGTGCCAGCAGTGAAGTACAGGGAATCATGAACACTGAAGCTTTCTTT. Together with reference TRBV2 and TRBJ1-1, the CDR3 gives the full variable domain: EPEVTQTPSHQVTQMGQEVILRCVPISNHLYFYWYRQILGQKVEFLVSFYNNEISEKSEIFDDQFSVERPDGSNFTLKIRSTKLEDSAMYFCASSEVQGIMNTEAFFGQGTRLTVV.

This clone was recorded a few times. V usage is TRBV11-2 and J usage is TRBJ2-5, with no clear D. This CDR3 comprises 11 residues. Between the trimmed V and J ends, which lost 5 bases and 3 bases, there was a span of 4 bases. Germline CDR1 reads SGHAT; CDR2 reads FQNNGV. This CDR3 reads CASSRKETQYF. The CDR3 DNA follows: TGTGCCAGCAGCCGAAAAGAGACCCAGTACTTC.

This chain uses TRBV7-2 with TRBJ2-7; TRBD1 or TRBD2 may be the D gene (5 bases each). V lost 3 bases and J lost 3, with 15 bases in between. The CDR3 contains 15 residues. The germline V gene has CDR1 SGHTA and CDR2 FQGNSA. The CDR3 sequence is CASSFTGGSYYEQYF. CDR3 DNA: TGTGCCAGCAGCTTCACAGGAGGCTCTTACTACGAGCAGTACTTC.

This chain connects TRBV19 to TRBJ2-5, with D unclear. The V and J ends lost 9 bases and 4 bases respectively, with 6 bases between them. The V gene's germline CDR1 is LNHDA and CDR2 SQIVND (reference sequence). The CDR3 has 10 amino acids. CDR3 residues: CASGRETQYF. The CDR3 DNA reads as TGTGCCAGCGGCCGAGAGACCCAGTACTTC.

This clone was observed a handful of times. The rearrangement links TRBV7-2 to TRBJ2-3, with 9 bases matching TRBD2. Germline V gene data show CDR1 as SGHTA and CDR2 as FQGNSA. After removal of 3 bases from V and 3 bases from J, the junction contained 7 bases not matched to a gene. The CDR3 runs 16 residues. CDR3 sequence: CASSFGTSPFTDTQYF. In DNA, the CDR3 is TGTGCCAGCAGCTTTGGGACTAGCCCCTTTACAGATACGCAGTATTTT.

This clone was seen a single time. The CDR3 does not close with the conserved phenylalanine or tryptophan, likely indicating a read error. J is TRBJ1-2 and V is TRBV19; D not resolved. V was pared by 4 bases and J by 4 bases, with 10 bases between. CDR1 is LNHDA, CDR2 SQIVND, per germline (reference sequence). The CDR3 consists of 13 residues. CDR3 region: CASSSPGGYGYTI. CDR3 bases: TGTGCCAGTAGTAGCCCGGGAGGCTATGGCTACACCATC.

This clone was seen only a few times. The chain employs TRBV14 and TRBJ1-6; D call uncertain. Germline CDR1 and CDR2: SGHDN and FVKESK. The CDR3 has 13 residues. The V end lost 1 base, the J end lost 16 bases, and 14 bases lay between the germline ends. In DNA, the CDR3 is TGTGCCAGCAGCCAAGTGGGCGGAGAAAGGCTCCACTTT. This translates into CASSQVGGERLHF.

J is TRBJ1-2 and V is TRBV25-1; D gene uncertain. Germline CDR1 and CDR2: MGHDK and SYGVNS. This CDR3 contains 15 residues. The ends were cut back, 3 bases at V and 2 bases at J, with 13 bases in the middle. DNA of the CDR3: TGTGCCAGCAGTGACCCTCTCGGGGAGAACTATGGCTACACCTTC. This gives the protein CASSDPLGENYGYTF.

V is TRBV7-9 and J is TRBJ2-2; D is unresolved. CDR1 is SEHNR and CDR2 is FQNEAQ in the germline V gene (reference sequence). With 2 bases removed from V and 0 bases from J, the gap between germline ends came to 7 bases. This CDR3 region has 15 residues. As DNA, the CDR3 is TGTGCCAGCAGCTTACACAGCGCGAACACCGGGGAGCTGTTTTTT. Translation: CASSLHSANTGELFF.

The genes are TRBV5-6 and TRBJ1-1; TRBD1 matches at 9 bases. There are 15 residues in the CDR3. The germline CDR1 and CDR2 sequences are SGHDT and YYEEEE. With 0 bases clipped from V and 4 bases from J, the junction kept 4 bases outside the gene matches. CDR3 in amino acids: CASSLGDRAGTEAFF. CDR3 nucleotide sequence: TGTGCCAGCAGCTTGGGGGACAGGGCGGGCACTGAAGCTTTCTTT. The variable domain in full, completed from reference TRBV5-6 and TRBJ1-1, reads DAGVTQSPTHLIKTRGQQVTLRCSPKSGHDTVSWYQQALGQGPQFIFQYYEEEERQRGNFPDRFSGHQFPNYSSELNVNALLLGDSALYLCASSLGDRAGTEAFFGQGTRLTVV.